These 15 T cell receptor beta chains came from one sample sequenced in a study of brain T cells in children with intractable seizures. Here immunoSEQ multiplex PCR was the method, and the copy in TCRdb shows in-frame clones only, minus some. This sample yields 300,000 to 400,000 clones, of which more than 85% are seen a single time; roughly 5.8% belongs to the top ten. The time point denotes: blood from clinic visit 5 months post-surgery; TSC patient then seizure free. This specimen consisted of peripheral blood, obtained 4 to 5 months after surgery. The receptors were gathered from a boy younger than two with tuberous sclerosis and intractable seizures.

The chain couples TRBV7-3 to TRBJ2-5; 9 positions match TRBD2. Germline CDR1 is SGHTA and CDR2 is FQGTGA. J was trimmed by 2 bases and V by 5 bases; bases with no gene match: 6. The CDR3 loop spans 15 amino acids. The CDR3 protein is CASSPGTSPQETQYF. DNA for the CDR3: TGTGCCAGCAGCCCCGGGACTAGCCCGCAAGAGACCCAGTACTTC.

In this sample, this clone turned up a few times. V gene TRBV21-1 combines with J gene TRBJ2-3; the DNA was not compared with TRBD2, the D call given in the table. TRBV21-1 is a known pseudogene. This CDR3 has 14 amino acids. CDR3 in amino acids: CASSKWTSTDTQYF. DNA for the CDR3: TGTGCCAGCAGCAAATGGACTAGCACAGATACGCAGTATTTT.

The rearrangement links TRBV6-5 to TRBJ1-2; a weak D match, TRBD1 (6 bases). CDR1 and CDR2 (germline): MNHEY, SVGAGI. Trimming left V 6 bases short and J 5 bases short, with 19 bases between. The CDR3 runs to 15 residues. In nucleotides, the CDR3 is TGTGCCAGCAGGGAGGGAGGGGGGGCTGGGTATGGCTACACCTTC. Its translation is CASREGGGAGYGYTF.

The V and J genes are TRBV2 and TRBJ2-1, with D perhaps TRBD1 (6 bases). The CDR3 sequence is 15 residues long. The V gene lost 3 bases and the J gene lost 2 bases, with 11 bases spanning the gap. Germline V gene data show CDR1 as SNHLY and CDR2 as FYNNEI. CDR3 nucleotides: TGTGCCAGCAGTGAGAGACAGGTGACCTACAATGAGCAGTTCTTC. As protein: CASSERQVTYNEQFF. Based on the CDR3 plus reference TRBV2 and TRBJ2-1, the full variable domain is EPEVTQTPSHQVTQMGQEVILRCVPISNHLYFYWYRQILGQKVEFLVSFYNNEISEKSEIFDDQFSVERPDGSNFTLKIRSTKLEDSAMYFCASSERQVTYNEQFFGPGTRLTVL.

The rearrangement joins TRBV6-5 to TRBJ1-1, with D unresolved. The CDR3 is 11 residues long. The V end was cut by 6 bases, the J end by 8 bases, with 10 bases between. Germline assignment: CDR1 MNHEY and CDR2 SVGAGI. CDR3 region: CASSHGGEAFF. CDR3 coding DNA: TGTGCCAGCAGCCACGGTGGGGAAGCTTTCTTT.

This chain links TRBV6-2 or TRBV6-3 with TRBJ2-7, with 10 nucleotides matching TRBD2. Looked up from germline, CDR1 is MNHEY and CDR2 is SVGEGT. After removal of 2 bases from V and 3 bases from J, the junction contained 4 bases not matched to a gene. The CDR3 is made up of 15 amino acids. The CDR3 region is CASSYSGGVIYEQYF. The CDR3 region has the DNA TGTGCCAGCAGTTACAGCGGGGGGGTTATCTACGAGCAGTACTTC.

The chain combines TRBV30 with TRBJ2-1; 9 bases line up with TRBD1. The CDR3 loop spans 13 amino acids. With 3 bases clipped from V and 8 bases from J, the junction kept 5 bases outside the gene matches. CDR1 is GTSNPN, CDR2 SVGIG, per germline (reference sequence). CDR3 loop: CAWRGQGQDEQFF. The CDR3 DNA follows: TGTGCCTGGAGGGGACAGGGCCAAGATGAGCAGTTCTTC.

The chain recombines TRBV9 with TRBJ2-1, with D possibly being TRBD1 (7 bases). The CDR3 is 15 amino acids. Trimming removed 0 bases from V and 7 bases from J, with 14 bases in between. Germline CDR1 reads SGDLS; CDR2 reads YYNGEE. Here the CDR3 reads CASSVGGTEINEQFF. CDR3 DNA sequence: TGTGCCAGCAGCGTAGGCGGGACAGAGATTAATGAGCAGTTCTTC.

The rearrangement joins TRBV5-1 to TRBJ2-2, with a weak D call TRBD1 (6 bases). The CDR3 runs 13 residues. Trimming cost V 3 bases and J 6 bases, with 9 bases left between them. Germline CDR1 reads SGHRS; CDR2 reads YFSETQ. The CDR3 DNA sequence: TGCGCCAGCAGCTACAGGGAAGCCGGGGAGCTGTTTTTT. Encoded protein: CASSYREAGELFF. The full variable domain, rest sourced from reference TRBV5-1 and TRBJ2-2, is KAGVTQTPRYLIKTRGQQVTLSCSPISGHRSVSWYQQTPGQGLQFLFEYFSETQRNKGNFPGRFSGRQFSNSRSEMNVSTLELGDSALYLCASSYREAGELFFGEGSRLTVL.

This chain connects TRBV9 to TRBJ1-5, with a weak D call TRBD1 (5 bases). The germline V gene has CDR1 SGDLS and CDR2 YYNGEE. Trimming left V 2 bases short and J 3 bases short, with 9 bases between. CDR3 length equals 14 residues. CDR3 amino acids: CASSVGGLNQPQHF. In DNA, the CDR3 is TGTGCCAGCAGCGTGGGGGGACTCAATCAGCCCCAGCATTTT.

The rearrangement joins TRBV5-4 to TRBJ1-2, with a weak D call TRBD1 (6 bases). Germline V gene data show CDR1 as SGHNT and CDR2 as YYREEE (reference sequence). V gave up 0 bases and J gave up 7 bases, with 25 bases separating them. The CDR3 is 18 residues long. DNA of the CDR3: TGTGCCAGCAGCTTGGATCCGGGGGCTTTATCCCAAAGGGGTGGCTACACCTTC. Protein: CASSLDPGALSQRGGYTF. Full variable domain (rest looked up from reference TRBV5-4 and TRBJ1-2): ETGVTQSPTHLIKTRGQQVTLRCSSQSGHNTVSWYQQALGQGPQFIFQYYREEENGRGNFPPRFSGLQFPNYSSELNVNALELDDSALYLCASSLDPGALSQRGGYTFGSGTRLTVV.

Concerning this clone itself: Other DNA sequences in this specimen translate into the identical CDR3. The chain uses TRBV24-1 and TRBJ2-7; no clear D gene. Germline V gene lookup returns CDR1 KGHDR and CDR2 SFDVKD. This CDR3 spans 14 amino acids. Trimming left V 10 bases short and J 2 bases short, with 17 bases between. The CDR3 sequence is CATKSRDLAYEQYF. CDR3 DNA sequence: TGTGCCACTAAATCCCGCGACCTAGCCTACGAGCAGTACTTC.

The chain joins TRBV29-1 to TRBJ2-1; D gene ambiguous. Trimming cost V 1 base and J 6 bases, with 7 bases left between them. In germline, CDR1 is SQVTM, CDR2 ANQGSEA. This CDR3 is built from 12 residues. CDR3: CSVEGISNEQFF. The CDR3, as DNA: TGCAGCGTTGAAGGGATATCCAATGAGCAGTTCTTC.

This chain links TRBV5-1 with TRBJ1-1, with TRBD1 matching over 9 bases. Germline CDR1 and CDR2: SGHRS and YFSETQ. V lost 3 bases to trimming and J lost 9 bases; unmatched junction nucleotides: 12. The CDR3 spans 15 residues. The CDR3: CASSWGTGRNNQAFF. The CDR3 DNA follows: TGCGCCAGCAGCTGGGGGACAGGGAGGAACAATCAAGCTTTCTTT.

The chain recombines TRBV5-1 with TRBJ2-2; D unresolved. Germline V CDR1 and CDR2: SGHRS, YFSETQ. This CDR3 spans 15 amino acids. Trimming took 6 bases from V and 2 from J, leaving 14 bases between them. CDR3 sequence reads: CASTSFGLNTGELFF. The CDR3 DNA reads as TGCGCCAGCACCTCCTTCGGGCTTAACACCGGGGAGCTGTTTTTT.